The sequence of this T cell receptor beta chain was determined in a study of cytomegalovirus exposure and HLA in healthy donors. Study as a whole: In an earlier analysis, 117 million unique TCR beta sequences were found from 150 million to 200 million T cells. Findings and caveats of the study: Reportedly, HLA-A and HLA-B alleles of most subjects were accurately predicted from TCR beta. Upon later analysis, TCR association rates were observed to vary by HLA locus, being highest for DRB1 and lowest for HLA-C.

The PCR was carried out with 60 Vbeta primers and 13 Jbeta primers. Sequenced by immunoSEQ multiplex PCR; TCRdb stores in-frame clones only, minus some. The sample shows around 69,000 clones, approximately 70% of them seen only once. About this clone itself: Its matching antigen is unknown.

CDR1 is SGHTA, CDR2 FQGTGA, per germline. This CDR3 is 16 amino acids long. The junction had 9 bases not matched to a gene; V was cut back by 5 bases and J by 6 bases. This rearrangement joins TRBV7-3 to TRBJ2-1; 11 nucleotides align to TRBD2. This clonotype was obtained from a woman between 45 and 60 years old in good health and CMV-seropositive. The sequenced sample consisted of PBMCs. CDR3 protein: CASSVIGTSGANEQFF. CDR3 nucleotides: TGTGCCAGCAGCGTAATTGGGACTAGCGGTGCCAATGAGCAGTTCTTC. The complete variable domain, with remaining parts taken from reference TRBV7-3 and TRBJ2-1, reads GAGVSQTPSNKVTEKGKYVELRCDPISGHTALYWYRQSLGQGPEFLIYFQGTGAADDSGLPNDRFFAVRPEGSVSTLKIQRTERGDSAVYLCASSVIGTSGANEQFFGPGTRLTVL.